This T cell receptor (beta chain) comes out of a study of blood T cell repertoires in COVID-19. Turning to the study itself: Spain, Italy and the United States supplied samples that represented acute and convalescent COVID-19.

Per germline, CDR1 SGHTA and CDR2 FQGNSA. V lost 5 bases to trimming and J lost 7 bases, with 19 bases between them. The CDR3 is 15 amino acids. Authors' analysis steps: Counts of nucleated cells, estimated from reference gene primer amplification, were obtained. Assay used: immunoSEQ multiplex PCR; TCRdb lists only in-frame clones, some missing. The V and J calls and the clone size are those of that table, but D and trimming were determined from the DNA. The sample gives 50,000 to 55,000 clones, roughly 86% of which show up once; 20% to 25% is in the top ten. The chain combines TRBV7-2 with TRBJ2-3, with D tentatively TRBD1 (7 bases). This sequence originates from a woman older than 75 with acute or convalescent COVID-19. Sequenced sample: peripheral blood. In DNA form, the CDR3 reads TGTGCCAGCAGCCAAGGAATAGGGGGCGGGAATACGCAGTATTTT. It specifies CASSQGIGGGNTQYF.